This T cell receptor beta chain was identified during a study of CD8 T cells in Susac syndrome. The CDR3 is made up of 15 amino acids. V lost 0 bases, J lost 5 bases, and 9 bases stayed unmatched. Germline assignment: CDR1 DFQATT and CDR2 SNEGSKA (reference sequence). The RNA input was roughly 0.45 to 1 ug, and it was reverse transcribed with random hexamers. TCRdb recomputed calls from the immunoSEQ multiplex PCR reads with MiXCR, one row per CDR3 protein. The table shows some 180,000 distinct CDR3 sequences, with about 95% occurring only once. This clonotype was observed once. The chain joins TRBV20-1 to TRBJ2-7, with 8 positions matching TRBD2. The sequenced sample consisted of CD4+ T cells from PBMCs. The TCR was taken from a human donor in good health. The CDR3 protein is CSARDPSGRVDEQYF. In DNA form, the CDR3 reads TGCAGTGCTAGAGATCCAAGCGGGAGAGTCGACGAGCAGTACTTC.